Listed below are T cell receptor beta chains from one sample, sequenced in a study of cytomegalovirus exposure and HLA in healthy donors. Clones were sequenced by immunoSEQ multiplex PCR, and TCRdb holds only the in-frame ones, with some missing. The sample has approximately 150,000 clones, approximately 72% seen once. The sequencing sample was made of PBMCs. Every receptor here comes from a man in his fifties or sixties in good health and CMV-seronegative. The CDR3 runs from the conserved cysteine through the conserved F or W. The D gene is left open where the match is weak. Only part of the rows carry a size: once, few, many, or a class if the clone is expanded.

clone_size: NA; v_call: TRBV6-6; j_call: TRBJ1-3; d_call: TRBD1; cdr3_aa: CASRQRGQGGNTIYF; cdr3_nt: TGTGCCAGCAGACAAAGGGGACAGGGGGGAAACACCATATATTTT
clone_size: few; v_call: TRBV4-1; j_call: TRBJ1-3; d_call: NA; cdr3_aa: CASSQDLRVRGNTIYF; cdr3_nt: TGCGCCAGCAGCCAAGATCTCAGGGTGAGAGGAAACACCATATATTTT
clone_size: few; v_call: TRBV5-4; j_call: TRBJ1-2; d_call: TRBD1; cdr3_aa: CASSAGQGRGYTF; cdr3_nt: TGTGCCAGCAGCGCCGGACAGGGGAGAGGCTACACCTTC
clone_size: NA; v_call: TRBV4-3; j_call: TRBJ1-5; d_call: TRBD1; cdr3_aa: CASSLRQGNQPQHF; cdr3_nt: TGCGCCAGCAGCCTCCGACAGGGGAATCAGCCCCAGCATTTT
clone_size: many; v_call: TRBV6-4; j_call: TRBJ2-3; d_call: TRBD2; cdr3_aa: CASSDSRGGTDTQYF; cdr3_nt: TGTGCCAGCAGTGACTCGCGGGGGGGCACAGATACGCAGTATTTT
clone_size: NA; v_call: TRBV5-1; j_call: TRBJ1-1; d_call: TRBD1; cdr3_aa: CASSLGDREAFF; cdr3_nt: TGCGCCAGCAGCTTGGGGGACAGGGAAGCTTTCTTT
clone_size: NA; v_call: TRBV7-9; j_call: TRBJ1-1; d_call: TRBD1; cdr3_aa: CASSRTGVGTEAFF; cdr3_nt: TGTGCCAGCAGCCGGACAGGGGTAGGCACTGAAGCTTTCTTT
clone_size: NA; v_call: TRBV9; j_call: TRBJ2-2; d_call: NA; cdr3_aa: CASSVVWAGNTGELFF; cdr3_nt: TGTGCCAGCAGCGTAGTGTGGGCAGGCAACACCGGGGAGCTGTTTTTT
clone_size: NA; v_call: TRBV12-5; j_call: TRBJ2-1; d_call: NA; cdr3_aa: CASGSWTRSYNEQFF; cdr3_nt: TGTGCTAGTGGTTCCTGGACACGGTCCTACAATGAGCAGTTCTTC
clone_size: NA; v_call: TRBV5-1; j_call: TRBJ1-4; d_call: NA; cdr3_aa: CASSPQGNEKLFF; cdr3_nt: TGCGCCAGCAGCCCACAGGGTAATGAAAAACTGTTTTTT
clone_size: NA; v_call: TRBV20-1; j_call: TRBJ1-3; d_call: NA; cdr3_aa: CSASSGNTIYF; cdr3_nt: TGCAGTGCTAGTTCGGGAAACACCATATATTTT
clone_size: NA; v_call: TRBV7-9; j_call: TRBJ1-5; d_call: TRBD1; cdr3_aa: CASSLGTGSSNQPQHF; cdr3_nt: TGTGCCAGCAGCTTAGGGACAGGGTCCTCCAATCAGCCCCAGCATTTT
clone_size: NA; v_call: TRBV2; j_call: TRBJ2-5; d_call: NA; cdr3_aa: CASSPGAGEQYF; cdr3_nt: TGTGCCAGCAGTCCGGGGGCGGGAGAGCAGTACTTC
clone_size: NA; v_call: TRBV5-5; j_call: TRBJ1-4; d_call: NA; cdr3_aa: CASSIPSGGEKLFF; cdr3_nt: TGTGCCAGCAGCATCCCTTCGGGGGGCGAAAAACTGTTTTTT
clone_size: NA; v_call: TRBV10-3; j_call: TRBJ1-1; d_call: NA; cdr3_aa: CAISVQGANTEAFF; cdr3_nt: TGTGCCATCAGTGTACAGGGAGCGAACACTGAAGCTTTCTTT
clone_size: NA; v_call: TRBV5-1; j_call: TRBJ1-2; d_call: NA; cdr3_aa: CASRAGSTVANYGYTF; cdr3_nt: TGCGCCAGCAGAGCAGGTTCTACCGTAGCTAACTATGGCTACACCTTC
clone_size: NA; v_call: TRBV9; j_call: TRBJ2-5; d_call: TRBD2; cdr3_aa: CASSLTSGGPQETQYF; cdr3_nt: TGTGCCAGCAGCCTAACTAGCGGGGGGCCGCAAGAGACCCAGTACTTC
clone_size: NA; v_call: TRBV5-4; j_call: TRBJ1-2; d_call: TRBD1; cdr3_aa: CASSLGQGPFNNYGYTF; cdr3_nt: TGTGCCAGCAGCTTGGGACAGGGACCCTTTAATAACTATGGCTACACCTTC
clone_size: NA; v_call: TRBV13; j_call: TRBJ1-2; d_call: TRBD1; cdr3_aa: CASSRTGGGYTF; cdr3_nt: TGTGCCAGCAGCCGGACAGGGGGCGGCTACACCTTC
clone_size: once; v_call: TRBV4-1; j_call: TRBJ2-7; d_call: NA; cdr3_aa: CASSQESGSGYEQYF; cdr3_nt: TGCGCCAGCAGCCAAGAGTCAGGGTCGGGCTACGAGCAGTACTTC
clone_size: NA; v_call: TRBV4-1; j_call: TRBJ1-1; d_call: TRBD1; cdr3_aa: CASSPSRDRGMNTEAFF; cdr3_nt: TGCGCCAGCAGCCCGTCCCGGGACAGGGGAATGAACACTGAAGCTTTCTTT
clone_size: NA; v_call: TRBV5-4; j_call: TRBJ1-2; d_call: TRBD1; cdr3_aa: CASSPFGPEGARYGYTF; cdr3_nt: TGTGCCAGCAGCCCATTTGGACCCGAGGGGGCGCGATATGGCTACACCTTC
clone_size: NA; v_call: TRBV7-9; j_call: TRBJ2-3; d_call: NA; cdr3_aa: CASSFEEDTQYF; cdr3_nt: TGTGCCAGCAGCTTTGAGGAGGATACGCAGTATTTT
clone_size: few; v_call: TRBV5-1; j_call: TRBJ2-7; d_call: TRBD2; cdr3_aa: CASSLAGGVYEQYF; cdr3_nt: TGCGCCAGCAGCTTGGCCGGGGGGGTCTACGAGCAGTACTTC
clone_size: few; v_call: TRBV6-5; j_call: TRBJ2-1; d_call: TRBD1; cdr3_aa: CASTTTGGGYNEQFF; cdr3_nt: TGTGCCAGCACCACTACAGGGGGCGGCTACAATGAGCAGTTCTTC
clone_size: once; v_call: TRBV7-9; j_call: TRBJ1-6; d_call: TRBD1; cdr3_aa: CASSLVGGDEPLHF; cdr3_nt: TGTGCCAGCAGCTTAGTAGGGGGCGATGAACCCCTCCACTTT
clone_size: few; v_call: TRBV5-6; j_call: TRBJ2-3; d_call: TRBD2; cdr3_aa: CASSLAGSGGLQDTQYF; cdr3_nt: TGTGCCAGCAGCTTGGCGGGTAGCGGGGGGCTCCAGGATACGCAGTATTTT
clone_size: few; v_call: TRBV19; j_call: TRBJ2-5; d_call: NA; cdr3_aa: CASSKEGFPETQYF; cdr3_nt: TGTGCCAGTAGTAAGGAGGGATTCCCAGAGACCCAGTACTTC
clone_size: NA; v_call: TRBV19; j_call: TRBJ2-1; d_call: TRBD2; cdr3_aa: CASSLIAGGPFHEQFF; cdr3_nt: TGTGCCAGTAGTCTCATAGCGGGGGGGCCCTTCCACGAGCAGTTCTTC
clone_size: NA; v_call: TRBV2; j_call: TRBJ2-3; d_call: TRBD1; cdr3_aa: CASSPRQGVGASTDTQYF; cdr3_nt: TGTGCCAGCAGTCCCCGGCAGGGGGTTGGCGCTAGCACAGATACGCAGTATTTT
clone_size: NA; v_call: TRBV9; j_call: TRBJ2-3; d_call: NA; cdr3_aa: CASSGRGLGTDTQYF; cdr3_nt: TGTGCCAGCAGCGGCAGGGGTCTAGGGACAGATACGCAGTATTTT
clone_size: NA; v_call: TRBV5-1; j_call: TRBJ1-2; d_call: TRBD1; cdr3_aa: CASSLGDSLYGYTF; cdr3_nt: TGCGCCAGCAGCTTGGGGGACAGCTTATATGGCTACACCTTC
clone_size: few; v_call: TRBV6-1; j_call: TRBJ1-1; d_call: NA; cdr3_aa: CASSDGAPRGNTEAFF; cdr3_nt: TGTGCCAGCAGTGATGGTGCTCCTCGGGGGAACACTGAAGCTTTCTTT
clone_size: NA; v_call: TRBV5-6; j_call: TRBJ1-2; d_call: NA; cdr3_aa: CASSLAQANYGYTF; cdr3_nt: TGTGCCAGCAGCTTAGCACAGGCCAACTATGGCTACACCTTC
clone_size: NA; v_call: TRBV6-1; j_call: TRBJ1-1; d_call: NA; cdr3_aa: CASSERGALNTEAFF; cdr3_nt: TGTGCCAGCAGTGAACGGGGGGCCCTGAACACTGAAGCTTTCTTT
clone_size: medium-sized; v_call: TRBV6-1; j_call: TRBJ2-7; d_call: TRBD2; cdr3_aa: CASTRLAGGREQYF; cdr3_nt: TGTGCCAGCACTCGCCTAGCGGGGGGGCGCGAGCAGTACTTC
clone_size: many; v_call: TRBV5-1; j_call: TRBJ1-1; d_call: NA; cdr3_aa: CASSSLQGMNTEAFF; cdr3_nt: TGCGCCAGCAGCTCGTTACAGGGAATGAACACTGAAGCTTTCTTT
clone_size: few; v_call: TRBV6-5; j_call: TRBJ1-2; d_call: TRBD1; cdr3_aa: CASRGQGRYYGYTF; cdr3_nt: TGTGCCAGCAGGGGACAGGGGCGATACTATGGCTACACCTTC
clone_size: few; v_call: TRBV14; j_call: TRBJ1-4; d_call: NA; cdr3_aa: CASSQNLGSSTNEKLFF; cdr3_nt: TGTGCCAGCAGCCAAAACCTGGGCAGTTCAACTAATGAAAAACTGTTTTTT
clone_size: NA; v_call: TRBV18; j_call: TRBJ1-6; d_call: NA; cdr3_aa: CASSPATANSPLHF; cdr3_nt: TGTGCCAGCTCACCAGCGACAGCCAATTCACCCCTCCACTTT
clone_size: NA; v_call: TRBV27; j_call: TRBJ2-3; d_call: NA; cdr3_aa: CASIRRGDVTQYF; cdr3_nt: TGTGCCAGCATACGCAGGGGAGATGTTACGCAGTATTTT
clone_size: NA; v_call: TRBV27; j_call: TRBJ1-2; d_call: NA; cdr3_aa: CASSFALLDRRGYTF; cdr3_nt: TGTGCCAGCAGTTTCGCTCTTTTAGACAGACGGGGCTACACCTTC
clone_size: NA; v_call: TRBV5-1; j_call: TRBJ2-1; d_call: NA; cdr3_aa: CASSPGAASNNEQFF; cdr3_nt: TGCGCCAGCAGCCCAGGGGCGGCTTCAAACAATGAGCAGTTCTTC
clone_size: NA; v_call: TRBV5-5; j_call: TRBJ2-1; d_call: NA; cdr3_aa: CASSPLTASSFF; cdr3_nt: TGTGCCAGCAGCCCCTTGACAGCTTCTTCGTTCTTC
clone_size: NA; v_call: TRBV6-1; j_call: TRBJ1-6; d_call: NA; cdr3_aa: CASSVYGTLNSPLHF; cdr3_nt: TGTGCCAGCAGCGTCTACGGGACACTTAATTCACCCCTCCACTTT
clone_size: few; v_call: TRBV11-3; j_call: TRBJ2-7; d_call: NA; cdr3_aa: CASSPGRGVSYEQYF; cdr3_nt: TGTGCCAGCAGCCCAGGGCGCGGGGTCTCCTACGAGCAGTACTTC
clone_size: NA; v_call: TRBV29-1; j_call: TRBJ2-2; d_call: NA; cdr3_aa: CSVEDQRRAAGELFF; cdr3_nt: TGCAGCGTTGAAGATCAACGCAGGGCGGCCGGGGAGCTGTTTTTT
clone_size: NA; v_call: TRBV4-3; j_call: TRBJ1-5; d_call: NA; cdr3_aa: CASSQGLNQPQHF; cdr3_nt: TGCGCCAGCAGCCAGGGACTTAATCAGCCCCAGCATTTT
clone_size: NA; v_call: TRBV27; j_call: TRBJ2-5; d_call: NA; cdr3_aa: CASSLFPPTRGFQETQYF; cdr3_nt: TGTGCCAGCAGTTTATTCCCCCCGACTCGCGGATTTCAAGAGACCCAGTACTTC
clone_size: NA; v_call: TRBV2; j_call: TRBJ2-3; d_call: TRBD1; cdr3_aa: CASSRTGTGLDTQYF; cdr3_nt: TGTGCCAGCAGCCGAACCGGGACAGGGCTAGATACGCAGTATTTT
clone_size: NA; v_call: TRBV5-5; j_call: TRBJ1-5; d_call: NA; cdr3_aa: CASSLVPVNQPQHF; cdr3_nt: TGTGCCAGCAGCTTGGTACCAGTCAATCAGCCCCAGCATTTT
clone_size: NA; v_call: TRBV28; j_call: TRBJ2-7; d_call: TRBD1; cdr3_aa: CASSRQGSYEQYF; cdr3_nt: TGTGCCAGCAGTCGACAGGGTTCCTACGAGCAGTACTTC
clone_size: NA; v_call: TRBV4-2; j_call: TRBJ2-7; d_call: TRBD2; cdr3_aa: CASSQSHSGGYEQYF; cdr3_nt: TGTGCCAGCAGCCAGTCCCACAGCGGGGGGTACGAGCAGTACTTC
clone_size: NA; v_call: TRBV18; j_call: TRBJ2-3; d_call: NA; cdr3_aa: CASSPSLSTDTQYF; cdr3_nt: TGTGCCAGCTCACCATCGTTAAGCACAGATACGCAGTATTTT
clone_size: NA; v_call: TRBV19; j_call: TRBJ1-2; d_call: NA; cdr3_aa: CASTGTNYGYTF; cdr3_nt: TGTGCCAGTACAGGTACTAACTATGGCTACACCTTC